This section outlines one TCR beta chain sequence together with its context. Antigen: not known. V trimming: 6 bases; J trimming: 5 bases; junction bases outside the gene matches: 11. The germline V gene has CDR1 DFQATT and CDR2 SNEGSKA (reference sequence). CDR3 length equals 15 residues. This entry is derived from a study of T cells in Graves' hyperthyroidism and ophthalmopathy. Uncontrolled infection, other autoimmune disease, pregnancy or lactation led to exclusion. Whole-study findings and limits: Ophthalmopathy cases were set apart from stable hyperthyroidism by a 13 V-J model.

RNA transcripts were the template for amplifying TCR beta CDR3 regions. First-round RT-PCR of the TCR CDR3 relied on the HTBI primer set. TCRdb passed the multiplex PCR reads through MiXCR, listing each CDR3 protein once. The data contain 400,000 or so distinct CDR3 sequences, 11% to 15% of them singletons. The specimen was blood. This receptor was obtained from a man aged 50 or older with Graves' ophthalmopathy. This chain connects TRBV20-1 to TRBJ2-3, with 10 bases aligning to TRBD1. The CDR3 region has the DNA TGCAGTGCCCCCCGACAGGGGGCATGGGGAGATACGCAGTATTTT. Its protein is CSAPRQGAWGDTQYF.